These T cell receptor beta chains were read from a single sample in a study of control samples from healthy donors and cancer patients. Measured with immunoSEQ multiplex PCR; TCRdb has only the in-frame clones, and not every one. The data show 25,000 to 30,000 clones, just under 90% seen once. Sequencing was done on a sample of PBMCs. Source of these receptors: a woman between 35 and 50 years old with lung cancer. The CDR3 runs from the conserved cysteine through the conserved F or W. A D gene is named only where the DNA matches it firmly. A clone size is listed for some rows: how often the clone was seen (once, few, many), or a class if it is expanded.

abundance: .; j_gene: TRBJ2-7; v_gene: TRBV11-2; d_gene: TRBD2; CDR3aa: CASSLGGEWYEQYF; CDR3nt: TGTGCCAGCAGCTTGGGGGGGGAGTGGTACGAGCAGTACTTC
abundance: .; j_gene: TRBJ2-7; v_gene: TRBV9; d_gene: .; CDR3aa: CASSVGLGVYEQYF; CDR3nt: TGTGCCAGCAGCGTAGGTCTGGGAGTCTACGAGCAGTACTTC
abundance: .; j_gene: TRBJ2-1; v_gene: TRBV5-4; d_gene: .; CDR3aa: CASSSTYNEQFF; CDR3nt: TGTGCCAGCAGCTCCACCTACAATGAGCAGTTCTTC
abundance: .; j_gene: TRBJ2-7; v_gene: TRBV5-1; d_gene: .; CDR3aa: CASSSITGFSEQYF; CDR3nt: TGCGCCAGCAGCTCAATAACAGGGTTTAGCGAGCAGTACTTC
abundance: .; j_gene: TRBJ1-2; v_gene: TRBV19; d_gene: .; CDR3aa: CASRPPWEDYGYTF; CDR3nt: TGTGCCAGTAGACCCCCCTGGGAGGACTATGGCTACACCTTC
abundance: .; j_gene: TRBJ1-2; v_gene: TRBV28; d_gene: .; CDR3aa: CASSLTLGSYGYTF; CDR3nt: TGTGCCAGCAGTTTAACACTCGGGAGCTATGGCTACACCTTC
abundance: .; j_gene: TRBJ1-2; v_gene: TRBV10-3; d_gene: .; CDR3aa: CAISETEVFQTRDGYTF; CDR3nt: TGTGCCATCAGTGAAACCGAAGTTTTTCAAACGAGGGATGGCTACACCTTC
abundance: .; j_gene: TRBJ2-7; v_gene: TRBV2; d_gene: .; CDR3aa: CASSETDYEQYF; CDR3nt: TGTGCCAGCAGTGAGACAGACTACGAGCAGTACTTC
abundance: .; j_gene: TRBJ1-2; v_gene: TRBV5-4; d_gene: .; CDR3aa: CASSLVQDYGYTF; CDR3nt: TGTGCCAGCAGCTTGGTACAGGACTATGGCTACACCTTC
abundance: once; j_gene: TRBJ1-3; v_gene: TRBV9; d_gene: .; CDR3aa: CASSVGQPGNTIYF; CDR3nt: TGTGCCAGCAGCGTAGGCCAGCCTGGAAACACCATATATTTT
abundance: .; j_gene: TRBJ1-6; v_gene: TRBV5-6; d_gene: TRBD1; CDR3aa: CASSRSTGGRYNSPLHF; CDR3nt: TGTGCCAGCAGCCGTTCGACAGGGGGACGTTATAATTCACCCCTCCACTTT
abundance: .; j_gene: TRBJ1-2; v_gene: TRBV5-1; d_gene: .; CDR3aa: CASSLDRDPVYGYTF; CDR3nt: TGCGCCAGCAGCTTGGACAGGGACCCAGTCTATGGCTACACCTTC
abundance: .; j_gene: TRBJ2-1; v_gene: TRBV5-4; d_gene: .; CDR3aa: CASQFRENDEQFF; CDR3nt: TGTGCCAGTCAATTCCGAGAGAACGATGAGCAGTTCTTC
abundance: .; j_gene: TRBJ1-1; v_gene: TRBV9; d_gene: .; CDR3aa: CASSVGPLGGAMNTEAFF; CDR3nt: TGTGCCAGCAGCGTAGGCCCGCTGGGAGGAGCCATGAACACTGAAGCTTTCTTT
abundance: .; j_gene: TRBJ1-1; v_gene: TRBV4-3; d_gene: .; CDR3aa: CASSQDPEAFF; CDR3nt: TGCGCCAGCAGCCAAGACCCAGAAGCTTTCTTT
abundance: few; j_gene: TRBJ1-1; v_gene: TRBV3-1/TRBV3-2; d_gene: TRBD1; CDR3aa: CASSHWEGTGEAFF; CDR3nt: TGTGCCAGCAGCCATTGGGAGGGGACAGGGGAAGCTTTCTTT
abundance: .; j_gene: TRBJ2-3; v_gene: TRBV29-1; d_gene: .; CDR3aa: CSVEEGGTRTDTQYF; CDR3nt: TGCAGCGTTGAAGAGGGCGGAACGCGGACAGATACGCAGTATTTT
abundance: .; j_gene: TRBJ1-6; v_gene: TRBV25-1; d_gene: .; CDR3aa: CASSYGTVTSNSPLHF; CDR3nt: TGTGCCAGCAGCTATGGGACCGTTACGTCTAATTCACCCCTCCACTTT
abundance: .; j_gene: TRBJ2-7; v_gene: TRBV12-3/TRBV12-4; d_gene: .; CDR3aa: CASSFGLEQYF; CDR3nt: TGTGCCAGCAGTTTCGGACTCGAGCAGTACTTC
abundance: .; j_gene: TRBJ2-1; v_gene: TRBV9; d_gene: .; CDR3aa: CASSVASSSYNEQFF; CDR3nt: TGTGCCAGCAGCGTAGCCTCGAGCTCCTACAATGAGCAGTTCTTC
abundance: .; j_gene: TRBJ2-6; v_gene: TRBV9; d_gene: .; CDR3aa: CASNQGSSGANVLTF; CDR3nt: TGTGCCAGCAACCAGGGGAGCTCTGGGGCCAACGTCCTGACTTTC
abundance: .; j_gene: TRBJ2-1; v_gene: TRBV28; d_gene: TRBD2; CDR3aa: CASSLERGDSYNEQFF; CDR3nt: TGTGCCAGCAGTTTAGAGCGGGGGGACTCCTACAATGAGCAGTTCTTC
abundance: once; j_gene: TRBJ1-4; v_gene: TRBV6-5; d_gene: .; CDR3aa: CAGLGRGEKLFF; CDR3nt: TGTGCCGGTCTAGGACGGGGAGAGAAACTGTTTTTT
abundance: .; j_gene: TRBJ2-5; v_gene: TRBV7-2; d_gene: .; CDR3aa: CASSPDRFQETQYF; CDR3nt: TGTGCCAGCAGCCCTGACAGGTTTCAAGAGACCCAGTACTTC
abundance: .; j_gene: TRBJ2-5; v_gene: TRBV7-2; d_gene: TRBD2; CDR3aa: CASSLGLAGGQETQYF; CDR3nt: TGTGCCAGCAGCCTGGGACTAGCGGGAGGTCAAGAGACCCAGTACTTC
abundance: once; j_gene: TRBJ1-2; v_gene: TRBV6-5; d_gene: .; CDR3aa: CASSRRATNYGYTF; CDR3nt: TGTGCCAGCAGCCGACGGGCCACTAACTATGGCTACACCTTC
abundance: few; j_gene: TRBJ1-4; v_gene: TRBV7-9; d_gene: .; CDR3aa: CASSLGAYVGNEKLFF; CDR3nt: TGTGCCAGCAGCTTAGGGGCTTATGTGGGCAATGAAAAACTGTTTTTT
abundance: once; j_gene: TRBJ1-1; v_gene: TRBV2; d_gene: .; CDR3aa: CASSRRGGNTEAFF; CDR3nt: TGTGCCAGCAGTCGACGGGGAGGGAACACTGAAGCTTTCTTT
abundance: once; j_gene: TRBJ1-1; v_gene: TRBV7-2; d_gene: TRBD1; CDR3aa: CASSLQGAEAFF; CDR3nt: TGTGCCAGCAGTTTACAGGGGGCTGAAGCTTTCTTT
abundance: .; j_gene: TRBJ2-3; v_gene: TRBV30; d_gene: .; CDR3aa: CAWSHPEFHTDTQYF; CDR3nt: TGTGCCTGGAGTCACCCGGAGTTTCACACAGATACGCAGTATTTT
abundance: .; j_gene: TRBJ1-1; v_gene: TRBV18; d_gene: .; CDR3aa: CASSPNRATEAFF; CDR3nt: TGTGCCAGCTCACCAAACAGGGCCACTGAAGCTTTCTTT
abundance: .; j_gene: TRBJ1-5; v_gene: TRBV19; d_gene: .; CDR3aa: CASSLRDLGGNQPQHF; CDR3nt: TGTGCCAGTAGTCTCCGGGACCTCGGGGGCAATCAGCCCCAGCATTTT
abundance: .; j_gene: TRBJ2-6; v_gene: TRBV5-6; d_gene: TRBD1; CDR3aa: CASSSSPGTGSGANVLTF; CDR3nt: TGTGCCAGCAGCTCCAGTCCCGGGACAGGCTCTGGGGCCAACGTCCTGACTTTC
abundance: once; j_gene: TRBJ2-1; v_gene: TRBV29-1; d_gene: TRBD1; CDR3aa: CSGQGANEQFF; CDR3nt: TGCAGCGGACAGGGGGCCAATGAGCAGTTCTTC
abundance: .; j_gene: TRBJ2-5; v_gene: TRBV2; d_gene: .; CDR3aa: CASSLLQETQYF; CDR3nt: TGTGCCAGCTCCCTCCTCCAAGAGACCCAGTACTTC
abundance: .; j_gene: TRBJ2-1; v_gene: TRBV7-3; d_gene: TRBD2; CDR3aa: CASSVSGGANEQFF; CDR3nt: TGTGCCAGCAGCGTTAGCGGGGGGGCCAATGAGCAGTTCTTC
abundance: .; j_gene: TRBJ1-2; v_gene: TRBV6-6; d_gene: TRBD1; CDR3aa: CASSPSGQGLANYGYTF; CDR3nt: TGTGCCAGCAGTCCATCAGGACAGGGCCTAGCTAACTATGGCTACACCTTC
abundance: .; j_gene: TRBJ1-3; v_gene: TRBV7-6; d_gene: .; CDR3aa: CASSLVGGGQTNSGNTIYF; CDR3nt: TGTGCCAGCAGCTTAGTTGGTGGGGGACAAACCAACTCTGGAAACACCATATATTTT
abundance: .; j_gene: TRBJ1-3; v_gene: TRBV30; d_gene: .; CDR3aa: CAWTRGQTYGGNTIYF; CDR3nt: TGTGCCTGGACGCGTGGACAAACCTATGGCGGAAACACCATATATTTT